The 28 T cell receptor beta chains given below trace back to one sample, sequenced in a study of blood T cell repertoires in COVID-19. Repertoires were generated with immunoSEQ multiplex PCR, while TCRdb's copy carries only in-frame clones and drops some. The repertoire consists of about 120,000 clones, with 85% to 90% occurring once and the leading ten covering 25% to 30%. The source material was peripheral blood. Receptors originate from a man in his sixties or seventies with active or convalescent COVID-19.

V and J are TRBV28 and TRBJ2-2; possible D gene TRBD1, 5 bases. The germline V gene encodes CDR1 MDHEN and CDR2 SYDVKM. The V and J ends lost 5 bases and 4 bases respectively, with 20 bases between them. There are 17 residues in the CDR3. CDR3 sequence: CASSRNRKVEPTGELFF. CDR3 nucleotide sequence: TGTGCCAGCAGTAGGAACAGGAAGGTGGAACCCACCGGGGAGCTGTTTTTT.

The chain links TRBV11-2 to TRBJ1-1; D unresolved. The CDR3 covers 12 residues. Germline V lookup: CDR1 SGHAT, CDR2 FQNNGV. V lost 1 base, J lost 7 bases, and 7 bases lay in between. CDR3: CASSLGGHEAFF. In nucleotides, the CDR3 is TGTGCCAGCAGCTTAGGAGGGCATGAAGCTTTCTTT.

The rearrangement links TRBV27 to TRBJ1-1, with TRBD1 as a possible D gene (5 bases). Germline lookup yields CDR1 MNHEY and CDR2 SMNVEV (reference sequence). Trimming removed 6 bases at V and 4 bases at J, with 12 bases between. The CDR3 is made up of 13 amino acids. Written as DNA, the CDR3 is TGTGCCAGCAGCCCTACAGGTGGCACTGAAGCTTTCTTT. Amino acid sequence: CASSPTGGTEAFF.

V and J are TRBV5-1 and TRBJ2-1; 8 nucleotides agree with TRBD1. The germline CDR1 and CDR2 sequences are SGHRS and YFSETQ. This CDR3 is 16 amino acids long. Trimming cost V 0 bases and J 2 bases; bases outside gene matches: 4. Here the CDR3 DNA reads TGCGCCAGCAGCTTGGCGGGACAGGCTACCTACAATGAGCAGTTCTTC. Translated: CASSLAGQATYNEQFF. Together with reference TRBV5-1 and TRBJ2-1, the CDR3 gives the full variable domain: KAGVTQTPRYLIKTRGQQVTLSCSPISGHRSVSWYQQTPGQGLQFLFEYFSETQRNKGNFPGRFSGRQFSNSRSEMNVSTLELGDSALYLCASSLAGQATYNEQFFGPGTRLTVL.

V usage is TRBV2 and J usage is TRBJ1-1, with a tentative D call TRBD1 (6 bases). CDR1 and CDR2 (germline): SNHLY, FYNNEI. With 5 bases removed from V and 6 bases from J, the gap between germline ends came to 16 bases. This CDR3 contains 14 residues. Written as DNA, the CDR3 is TGTGCCAGCAGTCCACAGGGAATGTTATCTGAAGCTTTCTTT. This sequence encodes CASSPQGMLSEAFF.

The V gene is TRBV2, the J gene TRBJ2-3; D not certain. CDR3 size: 14 residues. Looked up from germline, CDR1 is SNHLY and CDR2 is FYNNEI. Trimming took 3 bases from V and 2 from J, leaving 9 bases between them. The CDR3 loop reads CASSDARITDTQYF. CDR3 nucleotides: TGTGCCAGCAGTGACGCCAGGATCACAGATACGCAGTATTTT. The complete variable domain, with remaining parts taken from reference TRBV2 and TRBJ2-3, reads EPEVTQTPSHQVTQMGQEVILRCVPISNHLYFYWYRQILGQKVEFLVSFYNNEISEKSEIFDDQFSVERPDGSNFTLKIRSTKLEDSAMYFCASSDARITDTQYFGPGTRLTVL.

The genes are TRBV6-5 and TRBJ2-3; TRBD1 is a possible D gene (5 bases). Germline CDR1 is MNHEY and CDR2 is SVGAGI. This CDR3 has 15 amino acids. V gave up 5 bases and J gave up 3 bases, with 15 bases separating them. CDR3 DNA sequence: TGTGCCAGCAGTCGGGCAGGGATAGGAACAGATACGCAGTATTTT. It is translated as CASSRAGIGTDTQYF.

The V and J genes are TRBV18 and TRBJ2-3; perhaps TRBD1 as D (6 bases). The CDR3 is made up of 18 amino acids. Germline values: CDR1 KGHSH, CDR2 LQKENI. Trimming shortened V by 3 bases and J by 2 bases, and 21 bases separated the two germline ends. The CDR3 protein is CASSPPGQYNRPTDTQYF. In DNA form, the CDR3 reads TGTGCCAGCTCACCCCCCGGACAGTACAACCGCCCCACAGATACGCAGTATTTT.

The chain employs TRBV5-1 and TRBJ2-2, with 7 bases matching TRBD2. The CDR3 consists of 15 residues. Germline loops: CDR1 SGHRS, CDR2 YFSETQ. Germline trimming cut 2 bases from V and 10 bases from J; bases unmatched to any gene: 11. The CDR3 spells CASSFSGGSHPELFF. The CDR3 nucleotides read TGCGCCAGCAGCTTTTCCGGCGGGAGTCACCCGGAGCTGTTTTTT.

The chain joins TRBV19 to TRBJ2-1; D uncertain. Trimming pared 9 bases from V and 9 bases from J, leaving 18 bases between. The CDR3 length is 13 residues. Germline loops: CDR1 LNHDA, CDR2 SQIVND (reference sequence). CDR3 amino acids: CASSPHTLGEQFF. Written as DNA, the CDR3 is TGTGCCAGCAGTCCACACACCCTAGGTGAGCAGTTCTTC.

The chain has TRBV7-9 and TRBJ1-3; D remains unclear. The V gene's germline CDR1 is SEHNR and CDR2 FQNEAQ (reference sequence). The V end was cut by 5 bases, the J end by 0 bases, with 14 bases between. This CDR3 is built from 16 residues. DNA of the CDR3: TGTGCCAGCAGCCCAGCGGGGTGGCTCTCTGGAAACACCATATATTTT. Amino acids: CASSPAGWLSGNTIYF.

V is TRBV2 and J is TRBJ2-1, with D possibly TRBD1 on 6 matching bases. There are 15 residues in the CDR3. CDR1 and CDR2 (germline): SNHLY, FYNNEI. V lost 5 bases, J lost 0 bases, and 11 bases lay in between. CDR3 loop: CASSSGTSSYNEQFF. DNA for the CDR3: TGTGCCAGCAGTTCCGGGACAAGCTCCTACAATGAGCAGTTCTTC.

This rearrangement joins TRBV5-1 to TRBJ1-2; the match to TRBD1 covers 8 bases. CDR3 length equals 14 residues. Germline-derived CDR1 and CDR2 are SGHRS and YFSETQ. V shed 7 bases and J 8 bases; nucleotides not matched to a gene: 13. In DNA, the CDR3 is TGCGCCAGCGCCGCCGGGACAGGATGGAACGGCTACACCTTC. It specifies CASAAGTGWNGYTF.

J is TRBJ2-7 and V is TRBV11-2; 9 bases match TRBD1. The CDR3 is 15 amino acids. The germline gives CDR1 SGHAT, CDR2 FQNNGV. The J segment lost 1 base and the V segment lost 6 bases, leaving 7 bases of the junction unmatched. CDR3 amino acids: CASREDRGFSYEQYF. CDR3 in DNA: TGTGCCAGCAGAGAAGACAGGGGGTTTTCCTACGAGCAGTACTTC.

This clone came up once. The rearrangement joins TRBV6-5 to TRBJ1-1; D might be TRBD1 (5 bases). The germline gives CDR1 MNHEY, CDR2 SVGAGI. V dropped 6 bases and J dropped 3 bases, with 11 bases sitting between them. The CDR3 is 13 amino acids. The CDR3 sequence is CASSLREDTEAFF. Here the CDR3 DNA reads TGTGCCAGCAGCCTCAGGGAGGACACTGAAGCTTTCTTT.

This sequence joins TRBV30 and TRBJ2-7; D unresolved. Trimming took 5 bases from V and 0 from J, leaving 5 bases between them. Germline V lookup: CDR1 GTSNPN, CDR2 SVGIG (reference sequence). The CDR3 is made up of 11 amino acids. The CDR3 reads CAWGGSYEQYF. As DNA, the CDR3 is TGTGCCTGGGGCGGCTCCTACGAGCAGTACTTC.

V usage is TRBV18 and J usage is TRBJ2-3, with TRBD1 matching 9 bases. CDR1 and CDR2 from the germline V gene are KGHSH and LQKENI. The V gene end was trimmed by 5 bases and the J gene end by 5 bases; junction bases not matched to a gene: 11. This CDR3 is 16 amino acids long. CDR3 nucleotides: TGTGCCAGCTCAAATGGACAGGGGAACTTGGGAGATACGCAGTATTTT. Translating gives CASSNGQGNLGDTQYF.

The CDR3 spells CASSWWTGENSPLHF. The CDR3 nucleotides read TGCGCCAGCAGCTGGTGGACAGGGGAAAATTCACCCCTCCACTTT. V is TRBV5-1 and J is TRBJ1-6, with 9 positions matching TRBD1. Unmatched junction bases numbered 5, after V lost 3 bases and J lost 7 bases. CDR1 is SGHRS and CDR2 is YFSETQ in the germline V gene. The length of the CDR3 is 15 residues. Full variable domain (outside the CDR3, taken from reference TRBV5-1 and TRBJ1-6): KAGVTQTPRYLIKTRGQQVTLSCSPISGHRSVSWYQQTPGQGLQFLFEYFSETQRNKGNFPGRFSGRQFSNSRSEMNVSTLELGDSALYLCASSWWTGENSPLHFGNGTRLTVT.

This rearrangement joins TRBV4-2 to TRBJ2-4, with TRBD1 matching 9 bases. The V gene end was trimmed by 0 bases and the J gene end by 6 bases; junction bases not matched to a gene: 3. Germline V lookup: CDR1 LGHNA, CDR2 YNFKEQ. The CDR3 spans 15 residues. The CDR3 is CASSQEGQGPNIQYF. DNA for the CDR3: TGTGCCAGCAGCCAAGAGGGACAGGGCCCAAACATTCAGTACTTC.

J is TRBJ2-7 and V is TRBV9; perhaps TRBD2 as D (6 bases). CDR3 length: 16 amino acids. Trimming left V 2 bases short and J 0 bases short, with 15 bases between. Germline assignment: CDR1 SGDLS and CDR2 YYNGEE. The CDR3 sequence: CASSVASERVSYEQYF. The CDR3 nucleotides are TGTGCCAGCAGCGTGGCCTCCGAGCGGGTCTCCTACGAGCAGTACTTC.

The chain is built from TRBV7-8 and TRBJ2-3; 7 bases match TRBD1. V dropped 3 bases and J dropped 0; count of bases not matched to a gene: 6. The V gene's germline CDR1 is SGHVS and CDR2 FQNEAQ. The CDR3 spans 16 residues. CDR3 DNA: TGTGCCAGCAGCTTGTTACGACAGGGAAGCACAGATACGCAGTATTTT. It codes for CASSLLRQGSTDTQYF.

This chain connects TRBV3-1 (or the pseudogene TRBV3-2) to TRBJ1-1; 10 bases agree with TRBD1. Trimming at V came to 4 bases and at J to 5 bases, leaving 7 bases not matched to a gene. This CDR3 has 15 amino acids. The germline V gene has CDR1 LGHDT and CDR2 YNNKEL (reference sequence). The CDR3 nucleotides are TGTGCCAGCAGCCCCTGGGACAGGGGAAAGACTGAAGCTTTCTTT. Its translation is CASSPWDRGKTEAFF.

V and J are TRBV19 and TRBJ2-7, with D perhaps TRBD2 (5 bases). The CDR3 has 13 amino acids. V was trimmed by 4 bases and J by 2 bases, leaving 9 bases between them. Germline CDR1 LNHDA, CDR2 SQIVND (reference sequence). The CDR3 DNA is TGTGCCAGTAGTACCACCGGGGCCTACGAGCAGTACTTC. It yields the protein CASSTTGAYEQYF.

The chain uses TRBV7-2 and TRBJ2-1, with 9 bases fitting TRBD2. This CDR3 is built from 15 residues. The J segment lost 4 bases and the V segment lost 5 bases, leaving 6 bases of the junction unmatched. Germline lookup yields CDR1 SGHTA and CDR2 FQGNSA. The CDR3 coding sequence is TGTGCCAGCAGCCCCCAAGCGGGAGGTTACAATGAGCAGTTCTTC. Its protein is CASSPQAGGYNEQFF.

J is TRBJ2-7 and V is TRBV4-1; 10 bases agree with TRBD2. Germline V gene data show CDR1 as MGHRA and CDR2 as YSYEKL. This CDR3 region has 14 residues. V lost 2 bases and J lost 2; bases outside the gene matches: 0. CDR3 nucleotide sequence: TGCGCCAGCAGCCAACTAGCGGGGGCCTACGAGCAGTACTTC. The encoded protein is CASSQLAGAYEQYF.

The chain combines TRBV9 with TRBJ2-1, with 9 bases fitting TRBD2. Per germline, CDR1 SGDLS and CDR2 YYNGEE. The CDR3 has 18 residues. J lost 8 bases, V lost 4 bases, and 19 bases had no gene match. Here the CDR3 reads CASSSRDPLAGSTDEQFF. The CDR3 DNA reads as TGTGCCAGCAGCTCCCGCGACCCTCTAGCGGGGTCTACAGATGAGCAGTTCTTC.

The rearrangement joins TRBV5-1 to TRBJ2-1, with 10 bases that match TRBD1. CDR1 SGHRS and CDR2 YFSETQ come from the germline V gene. The CDR3 contains 15 residues. The junction had 9 bases not matched to a gene; V was cut back by 7 bases and J by 5 bases. In DNA form, the CDR3 reads TGCGCCAGCCGAAGGGGGACAGGGGTGGACAATGAGCAGTTCTTC. Residues: CASRRGTGVDNEQFF.

The CDR3 DNA follows: TGTGCCAGCAGGGCCCAGGAGGAATCACCCCTCCACTTT. Translated: CASRAQEESPLHF. The J gene is TRBJ1-6, the V gene TRBV12-3 or TRBV12-4; D uncertain. The CDR3 is 13 amino acids. V was clipped by 6 bases and J by 10 bases, with 13 bases between them.